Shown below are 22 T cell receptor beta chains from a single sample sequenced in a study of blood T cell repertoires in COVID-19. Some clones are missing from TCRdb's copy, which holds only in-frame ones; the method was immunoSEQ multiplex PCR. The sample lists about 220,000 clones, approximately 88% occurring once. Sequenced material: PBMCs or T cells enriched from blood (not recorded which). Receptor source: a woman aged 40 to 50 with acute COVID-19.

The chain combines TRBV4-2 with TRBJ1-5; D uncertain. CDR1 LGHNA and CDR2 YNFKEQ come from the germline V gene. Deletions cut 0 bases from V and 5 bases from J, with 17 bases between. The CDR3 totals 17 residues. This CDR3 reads CASSQEWAVQDHQPQHF. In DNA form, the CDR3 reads TGTGCCAGCAGCCAAGAATGGGCAGTCCAAGATCATCAGCCCCAGCATTTT.

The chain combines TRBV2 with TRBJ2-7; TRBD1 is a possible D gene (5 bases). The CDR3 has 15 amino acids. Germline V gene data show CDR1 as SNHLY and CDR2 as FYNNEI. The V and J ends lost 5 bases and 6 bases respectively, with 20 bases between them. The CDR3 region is CASSSRAGFFGEQYF. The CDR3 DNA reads TGTGCCAGCAGTTCAAGGGCAGGGTTTTTTGGCGAGCAGTACTTC. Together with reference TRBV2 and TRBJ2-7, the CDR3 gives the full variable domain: EPEVTQTPSHQVTQMGQEVILRCVPISNHLYFYWYRQILGQKVEFLVSFYNNEISEKSEIFDDQFSVERPDGSNFTLKIRSTKLEDSAMYFCASSSRAGFFGEQYFGPGTRLTVT.

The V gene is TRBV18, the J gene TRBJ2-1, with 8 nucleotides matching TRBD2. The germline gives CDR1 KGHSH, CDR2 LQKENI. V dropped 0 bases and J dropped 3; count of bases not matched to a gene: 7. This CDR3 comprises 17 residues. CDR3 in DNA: TGTGCCAGCTCACCACCGATAACTAGCGGAATCTACAATGAGCAGTTCTTC. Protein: CASSPPITSGIYNEQFF.

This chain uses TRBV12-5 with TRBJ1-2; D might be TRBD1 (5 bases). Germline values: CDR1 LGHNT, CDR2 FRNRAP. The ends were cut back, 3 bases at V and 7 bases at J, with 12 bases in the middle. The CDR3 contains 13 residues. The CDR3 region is CASGFQGSSGYTF. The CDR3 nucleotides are TGTGCTAGTGGTTTTCAGGGCTCCAGTGGCTACACCTTC.

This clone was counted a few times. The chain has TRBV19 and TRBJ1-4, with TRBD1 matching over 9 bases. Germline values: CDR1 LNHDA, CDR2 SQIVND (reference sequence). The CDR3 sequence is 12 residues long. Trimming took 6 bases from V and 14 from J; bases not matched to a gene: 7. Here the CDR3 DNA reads TGTGCCAGTAGCGCCGGGACAGGGAGGCTGTTTTTT. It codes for CASSAGTGRLFF.

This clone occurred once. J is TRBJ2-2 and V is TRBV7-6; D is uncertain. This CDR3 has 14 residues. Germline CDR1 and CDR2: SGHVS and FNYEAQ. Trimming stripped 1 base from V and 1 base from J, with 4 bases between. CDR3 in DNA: TGTGCCAGCAGCTTAGGCAGGAACACCGGGGAGCTGTTTTTT. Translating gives CASSLGRNTGELFF.

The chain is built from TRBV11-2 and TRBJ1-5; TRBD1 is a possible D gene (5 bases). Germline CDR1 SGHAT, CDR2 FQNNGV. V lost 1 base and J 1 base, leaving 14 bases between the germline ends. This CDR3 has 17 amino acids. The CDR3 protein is CASSLGLKGKSNQPQHF. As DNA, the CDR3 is TGTGCCAGCAGCTTAGGGTTGAAGGGGAAGAGCAATCAGCCCCAGCATTTT.

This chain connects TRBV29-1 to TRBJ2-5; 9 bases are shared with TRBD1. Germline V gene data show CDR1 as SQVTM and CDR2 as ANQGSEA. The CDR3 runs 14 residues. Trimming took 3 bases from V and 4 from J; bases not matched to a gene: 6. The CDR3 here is CSVDWTGAGETQYF. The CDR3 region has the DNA TGCAGCGTTGACTGGACAGGGGCGGGAGAGACCCAGTACTTC.

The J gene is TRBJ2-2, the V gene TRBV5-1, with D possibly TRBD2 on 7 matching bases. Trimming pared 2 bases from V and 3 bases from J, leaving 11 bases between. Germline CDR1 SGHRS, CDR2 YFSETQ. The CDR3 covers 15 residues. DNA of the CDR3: TGCGCCAGCAGCTTTCCGGGGGGCTACACCGGGGAGCTGTTTTTT. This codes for CASSFPGGYTGELFF.

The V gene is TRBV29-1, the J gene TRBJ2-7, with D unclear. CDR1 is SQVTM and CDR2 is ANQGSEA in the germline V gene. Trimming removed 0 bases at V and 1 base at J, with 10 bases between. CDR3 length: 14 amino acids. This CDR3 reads CSVEDPWLSYEQYV. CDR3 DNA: TGCAGCGTTGAAGATCCGTGGCTTTCCTACGAGCAGTACGTC.

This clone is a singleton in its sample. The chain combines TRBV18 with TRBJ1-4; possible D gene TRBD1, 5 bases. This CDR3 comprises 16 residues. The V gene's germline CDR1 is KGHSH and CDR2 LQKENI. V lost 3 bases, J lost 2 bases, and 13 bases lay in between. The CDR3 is CASSPIPGITNEKLFF. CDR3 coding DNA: TGTGCCAGCTCACCCATACCAGGGATCACTAATGAAAAACTGTTTTTT.

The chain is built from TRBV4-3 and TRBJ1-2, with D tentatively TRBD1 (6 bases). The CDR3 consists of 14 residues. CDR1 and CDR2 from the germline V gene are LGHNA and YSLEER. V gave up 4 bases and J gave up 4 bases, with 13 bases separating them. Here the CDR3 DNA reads TGCGCCAGCAGCCCATCGACAGGTCCCTATGGCTACACCTTC. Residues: CASSPSTGPYGYTF.

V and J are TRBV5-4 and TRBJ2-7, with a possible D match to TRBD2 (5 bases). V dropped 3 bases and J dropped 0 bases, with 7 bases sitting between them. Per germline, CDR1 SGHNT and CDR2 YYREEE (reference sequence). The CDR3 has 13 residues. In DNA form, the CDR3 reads TGTGCCAGCAGCTGGGAGAGCTCCTACGAGCAGTACTTC. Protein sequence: CASSWESSYEQYF.

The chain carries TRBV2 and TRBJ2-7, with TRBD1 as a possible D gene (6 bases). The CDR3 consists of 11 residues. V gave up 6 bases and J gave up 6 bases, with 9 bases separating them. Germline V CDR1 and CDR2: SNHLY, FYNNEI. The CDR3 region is CASRGAGEQYF. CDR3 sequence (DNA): TGTGCCAGCAGGGGGGCCGGCGAGCAGTACTTC.

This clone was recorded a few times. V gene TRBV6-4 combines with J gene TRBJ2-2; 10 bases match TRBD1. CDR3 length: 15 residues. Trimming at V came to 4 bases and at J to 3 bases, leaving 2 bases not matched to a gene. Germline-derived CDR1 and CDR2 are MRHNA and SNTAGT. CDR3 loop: CASSAGTGDTGELFF. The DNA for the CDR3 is TGTGCCAGCAGTGCCGGGACAGGGGACACCGGGGAGCTGTTTTTT.

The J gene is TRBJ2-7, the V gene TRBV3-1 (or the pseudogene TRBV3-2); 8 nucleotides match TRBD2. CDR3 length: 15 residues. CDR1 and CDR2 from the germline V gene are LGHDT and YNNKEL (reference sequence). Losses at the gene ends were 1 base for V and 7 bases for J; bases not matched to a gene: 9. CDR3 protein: CASSQGLAGPGEQYF. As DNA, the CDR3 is TGTGCCAGCAGCCAAGGATTAGCGGGGCCGGGGGAGCAGTACTTC.

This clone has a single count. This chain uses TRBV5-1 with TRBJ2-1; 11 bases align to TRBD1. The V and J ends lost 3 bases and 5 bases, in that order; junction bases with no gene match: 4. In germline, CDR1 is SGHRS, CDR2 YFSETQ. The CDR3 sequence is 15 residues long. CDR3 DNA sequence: TGCGCCAGCAGCTCAGGACAGGGGGCTAACAATGAGCAGTTCTTC. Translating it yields CASSSGQGANNEQFF.

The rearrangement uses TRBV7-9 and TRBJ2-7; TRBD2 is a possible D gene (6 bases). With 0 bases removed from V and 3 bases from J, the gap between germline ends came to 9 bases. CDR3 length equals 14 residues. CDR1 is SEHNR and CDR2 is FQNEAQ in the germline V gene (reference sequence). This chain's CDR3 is CASSLAGLSYEQYF. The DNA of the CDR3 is TGTGCCAGCAGCTTAGCCGGACTAAGCTACGAGCAGTACTTC.

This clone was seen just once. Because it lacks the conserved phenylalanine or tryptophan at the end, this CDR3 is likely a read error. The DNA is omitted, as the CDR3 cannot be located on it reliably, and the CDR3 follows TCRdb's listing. CDR3 loop: CASSKEGWRTPDC. The chain links TRBV21-1 to TRBJ1-4; no DNA check was done on the table's D call, TRBD1. TRBV21-1 is classified as a pseudogene. The CDR3 spans 13 residues, counting both ends.

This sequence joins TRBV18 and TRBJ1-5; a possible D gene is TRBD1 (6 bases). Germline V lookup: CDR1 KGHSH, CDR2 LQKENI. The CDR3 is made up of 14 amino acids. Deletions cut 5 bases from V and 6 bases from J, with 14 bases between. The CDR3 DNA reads TGTGCCAGCTCAGCACAGGGAGACTCTCAGCCCCAGCATTTT. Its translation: CASSAQGDSQPQHF.

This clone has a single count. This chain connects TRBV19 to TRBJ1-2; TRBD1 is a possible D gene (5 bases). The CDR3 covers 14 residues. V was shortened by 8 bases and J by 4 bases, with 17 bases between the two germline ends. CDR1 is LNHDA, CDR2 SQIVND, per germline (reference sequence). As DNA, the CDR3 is TGTGCCAGTGGCCACTCCGACAGAATCTATGGCTACACCTTC. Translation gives CASGHSDRIYGYTF.

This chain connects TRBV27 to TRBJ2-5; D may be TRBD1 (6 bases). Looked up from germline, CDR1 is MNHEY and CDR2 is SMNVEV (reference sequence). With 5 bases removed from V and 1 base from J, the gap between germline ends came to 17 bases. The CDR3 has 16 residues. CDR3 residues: CASSLRVGTSQETQYF. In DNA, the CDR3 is TGTGCCAGCAGTCTCCGCGTCGGGACATCCCAAGAGACCCAGTACTTC.